The sequence of this T cell receptor beta chain was determined in a study of shared clonotypes between healthy human individuals. Some clones are missing from TCRdb's copy, which holds only in-frame ones; the method was immunoSEQ multiplex PCR. Of approximately 700,000 clones listed, about three quarters are singletons. A note on this clone: Its antigen is unknown.

The J segment lost 3 bases and the V segment lost 3 bases, leaving 4 bases of the junction unmatched. The germline V gene has CDR1 SEHNR and CDR2 FQNEAQ (reference sequence). The CDR3 totals 14 residues. Study-level findings and limits: Relative to clonotypes present in all four donors, those not shared had lower generation probabilities.

The source material was memory CD4+ T cells sorted from blood. Subset here: CD45RA-negative fraction. V gene TRBV7-9 combines with J gene TRBJ1-2; 7 bases are a match to TRBD1. The sequence was collected from a woman under 40 in good health. The CDR3 region is CASSFRGGDYGYTF. The CDR3 nucleotides are TGTGCCAGCAGCTTCAGGGGGGGCGACTATGGCTACACCTTC. Looking up the rest from reference TRBV7-9 and TRBJ1-2 gives the full variable domain: DTGVSQNPRHKITKRGQNVTFRCDPISEHNRLYWYRQTLGQGPEFLTYFQNEAQLEKSRLLSDRFSAERPKGSFSTLEIQRTEQGDSAMYLCASSFRGGDYGYTFGSGTRLTVV.